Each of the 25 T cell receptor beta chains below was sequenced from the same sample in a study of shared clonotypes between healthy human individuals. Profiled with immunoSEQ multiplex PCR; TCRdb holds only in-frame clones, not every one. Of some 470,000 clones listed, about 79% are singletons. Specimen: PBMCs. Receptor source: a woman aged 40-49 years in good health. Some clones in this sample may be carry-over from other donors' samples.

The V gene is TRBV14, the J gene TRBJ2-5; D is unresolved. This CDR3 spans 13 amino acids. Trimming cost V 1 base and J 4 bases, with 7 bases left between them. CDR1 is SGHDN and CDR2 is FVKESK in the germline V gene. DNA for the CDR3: TGTGCCAGCAGCCAAGTCGATGGAGAGACCCAGTACTTC. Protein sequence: CASSQVDGETQYF.

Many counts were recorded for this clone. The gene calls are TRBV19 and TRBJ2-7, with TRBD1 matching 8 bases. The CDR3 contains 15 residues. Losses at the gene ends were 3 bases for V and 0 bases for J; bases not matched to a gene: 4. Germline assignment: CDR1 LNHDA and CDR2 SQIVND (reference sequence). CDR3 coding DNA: TGTGCCAGTAGTATGAAGGACAGGGTCTCCTACGAGCAGTACTTC. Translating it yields CASSMKDRVSYEQYF.

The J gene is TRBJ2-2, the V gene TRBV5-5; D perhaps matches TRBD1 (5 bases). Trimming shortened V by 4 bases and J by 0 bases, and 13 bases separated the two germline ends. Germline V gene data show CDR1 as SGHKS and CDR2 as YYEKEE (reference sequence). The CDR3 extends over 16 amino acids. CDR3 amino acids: CASSDGGRANTGELFF. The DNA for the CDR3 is TGTGCCAGCAGCGACGGTGGCAGGGCGAACACCGGGGAGCTGTTTTTT.

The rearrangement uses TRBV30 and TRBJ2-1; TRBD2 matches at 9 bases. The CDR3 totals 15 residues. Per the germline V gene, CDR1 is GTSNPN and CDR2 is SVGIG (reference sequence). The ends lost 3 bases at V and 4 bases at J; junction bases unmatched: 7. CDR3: CAWRQLAGAYNEQFF. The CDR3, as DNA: TGTGCCTGGAGGCAACTAGCGGGTGCATACAATGAGCAGTTCTTC. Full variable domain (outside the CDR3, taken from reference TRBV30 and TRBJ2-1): SQTIHQWPATLVQPVGSPLSLECTVEGTSNPNLYWYRQAAGRGLQLLFYSVGIGQISSEVPQNLSASRPQDRQFILSSKKLLLSDSGFYLCAWRQLAGAYNEQFFGPGTRLTVL.

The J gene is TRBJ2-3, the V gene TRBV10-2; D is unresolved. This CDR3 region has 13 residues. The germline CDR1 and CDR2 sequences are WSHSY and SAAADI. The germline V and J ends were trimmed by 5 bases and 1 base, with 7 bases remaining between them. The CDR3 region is CASSTGRTDTQYF. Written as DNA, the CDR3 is TGCGCCAGCAGTACGGGCCGCACAGATACGCAGTATTTT.

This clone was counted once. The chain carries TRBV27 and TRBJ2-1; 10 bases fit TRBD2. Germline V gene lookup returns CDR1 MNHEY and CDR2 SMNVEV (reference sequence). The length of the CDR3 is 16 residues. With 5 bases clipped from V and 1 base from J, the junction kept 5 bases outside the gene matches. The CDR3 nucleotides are TGTGCCAGCAGTGCCTCAGCGGGAGGGTCCTACAATGAGCAGTTCTTC. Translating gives CASSASAGGSYNEQFF.

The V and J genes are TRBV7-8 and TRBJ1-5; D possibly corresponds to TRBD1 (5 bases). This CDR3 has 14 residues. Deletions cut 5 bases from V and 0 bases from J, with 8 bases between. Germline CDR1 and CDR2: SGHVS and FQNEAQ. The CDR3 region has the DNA TGTGCCAGCAGCACGGGACCTAGCAATCAGCCCCAGCATTTT. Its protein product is CASSTGPSNQPQHF.

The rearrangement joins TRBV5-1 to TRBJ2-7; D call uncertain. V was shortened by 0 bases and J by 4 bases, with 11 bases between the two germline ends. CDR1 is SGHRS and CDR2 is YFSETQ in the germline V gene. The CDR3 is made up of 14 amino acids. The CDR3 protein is CASSLAGPPYEQYF. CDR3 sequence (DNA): TGCGCCAGCAGCTTGGCCGGTCCTCCTTACGAGCAGTACTTC.

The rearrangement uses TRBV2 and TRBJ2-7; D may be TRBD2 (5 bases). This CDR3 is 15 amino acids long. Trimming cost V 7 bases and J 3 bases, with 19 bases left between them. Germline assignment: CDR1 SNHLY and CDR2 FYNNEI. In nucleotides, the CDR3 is TGTGCCAGCAAAAGGACTTGGCTTCCCCACTACGAGCAGTACTTC. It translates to CASKRTWLPHYEQYF.

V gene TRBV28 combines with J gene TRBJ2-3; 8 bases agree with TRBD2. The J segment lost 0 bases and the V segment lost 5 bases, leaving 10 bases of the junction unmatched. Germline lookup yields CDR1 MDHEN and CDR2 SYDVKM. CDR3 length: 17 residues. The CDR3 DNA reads TGTGCCAGCAGTCCCCCCGGACTAGCCGCTAGCACAGATACGCAGTATTTT. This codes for CASSPPGLAASTDTQYF.

The DNA of the CDR3 is TGTGCCAGCAGCTTAGTGCGCGGAGGTCACACCGGGGAGCTGTTTTTT. This encodes CASSLVRGGHTGELFF. This chain uses TRBV11-3 with TRBJ2-2, with D possibly TRBD2 on 5 matching bases. Germline CDR1 reads SGHNT; CDR2 reads YENEEA. V lost 1 base and J 3 bases, leaving 12 bases between the germline ends. The CDR3 has 16 amino acids.

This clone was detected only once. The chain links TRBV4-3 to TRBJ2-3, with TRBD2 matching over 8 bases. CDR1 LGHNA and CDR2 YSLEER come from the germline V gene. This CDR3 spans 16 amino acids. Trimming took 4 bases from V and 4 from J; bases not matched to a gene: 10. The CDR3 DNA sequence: TGCGCCAGCAGCCCACGAGGAGCGGGAGTGGCAGATACGCAGTATTTT. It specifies CASSPRGAGVADTQYF.

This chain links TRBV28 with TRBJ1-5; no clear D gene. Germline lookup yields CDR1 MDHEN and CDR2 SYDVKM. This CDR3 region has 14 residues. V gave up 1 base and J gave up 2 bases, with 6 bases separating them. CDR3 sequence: CASSLFRRNQPQHF. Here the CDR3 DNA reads TGTGCCAGCAGTTTATTCAGACGCAATCAGCCCCAGCATTTT.

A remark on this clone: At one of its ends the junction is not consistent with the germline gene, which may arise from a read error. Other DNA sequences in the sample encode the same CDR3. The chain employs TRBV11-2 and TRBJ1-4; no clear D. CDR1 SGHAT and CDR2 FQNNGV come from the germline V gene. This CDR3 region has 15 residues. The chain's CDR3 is CASSLGPGTNEKLFF. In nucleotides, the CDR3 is TGTGCCAGTAGCTTAGGGCCAGGTACTAATGAAAAACTGTTTTTT.

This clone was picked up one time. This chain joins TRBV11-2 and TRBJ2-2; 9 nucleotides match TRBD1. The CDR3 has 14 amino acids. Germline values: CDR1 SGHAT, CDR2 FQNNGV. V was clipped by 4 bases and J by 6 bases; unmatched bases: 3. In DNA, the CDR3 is TGTGCCAGCAGCTCTAGACAGGGGGCCGGGGAGCTGTTTTTT. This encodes CASSSRQGAGELFF.

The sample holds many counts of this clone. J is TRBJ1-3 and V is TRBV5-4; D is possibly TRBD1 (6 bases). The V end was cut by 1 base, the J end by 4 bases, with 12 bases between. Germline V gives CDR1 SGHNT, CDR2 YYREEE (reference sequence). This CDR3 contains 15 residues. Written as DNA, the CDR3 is TGTGCCAGCAGCTTGATGGGGGGGCGCGGAAACACCATATATTTT. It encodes CASSLMGGRGNTIYF.

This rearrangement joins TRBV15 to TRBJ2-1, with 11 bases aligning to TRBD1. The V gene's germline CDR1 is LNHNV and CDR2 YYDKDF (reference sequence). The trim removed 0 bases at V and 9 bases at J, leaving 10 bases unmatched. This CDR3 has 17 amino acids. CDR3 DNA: TGTGCCACCAGCAGAGACATCCGGGACAGGGGGTTAGGTGAGCAGTTCTTC. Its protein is CATSRDIRDRGLGEQFF.

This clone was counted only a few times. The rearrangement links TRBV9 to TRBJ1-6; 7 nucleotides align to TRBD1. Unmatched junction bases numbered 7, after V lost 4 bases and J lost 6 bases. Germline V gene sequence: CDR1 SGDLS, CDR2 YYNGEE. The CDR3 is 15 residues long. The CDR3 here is CASSSTGARNSPLHF. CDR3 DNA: TGTGCCAGCAGCTCTACAGGGGCTCGTAATTCACCCCTCCACTTT.

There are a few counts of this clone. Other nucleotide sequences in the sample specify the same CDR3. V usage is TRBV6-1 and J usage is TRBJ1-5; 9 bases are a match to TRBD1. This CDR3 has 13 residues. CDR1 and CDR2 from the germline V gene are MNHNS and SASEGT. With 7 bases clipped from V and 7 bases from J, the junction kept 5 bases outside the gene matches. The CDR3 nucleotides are TGTGCCAGCAACCGACAGGGGGAGCAGCCCCAGCATTTT. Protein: CASNRQGEQPQHF.

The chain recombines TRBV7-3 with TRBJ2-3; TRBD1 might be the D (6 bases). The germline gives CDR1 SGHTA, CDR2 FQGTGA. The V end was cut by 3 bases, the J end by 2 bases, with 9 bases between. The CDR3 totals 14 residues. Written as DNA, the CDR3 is TGTGCCAGCAGCTTGTGGGGGCCCACAGATACGCAGTATTTT. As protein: CASSLWGPTDTQYF.

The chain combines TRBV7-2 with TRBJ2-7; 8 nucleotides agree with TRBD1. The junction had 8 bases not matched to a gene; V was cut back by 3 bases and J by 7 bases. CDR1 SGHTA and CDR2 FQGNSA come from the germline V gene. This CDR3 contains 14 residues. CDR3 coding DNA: TGTGCCAGCAGCTTCTCCCAGGGGGCGAAAGAGCAGTACTTC. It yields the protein CASSFSQGAKEQYF.

The CDR3 DNA follows: TGCGCCAGCAGCCAAGATGTCAAAGCAGCCAGCCCCTACGAGCAGTACTTC. This gives the protein CASSQDVKAASPYEQYF. The chain combines TRBV4-1 with TRBJ2-7; D ambiguous. Germline V lookup: CDR1 MGHRA, CDR2 YSYEKL. Trimming removed 0 bases at V and 2 bases at J, with 17 bases between. The CDR3 contains 17 residues.

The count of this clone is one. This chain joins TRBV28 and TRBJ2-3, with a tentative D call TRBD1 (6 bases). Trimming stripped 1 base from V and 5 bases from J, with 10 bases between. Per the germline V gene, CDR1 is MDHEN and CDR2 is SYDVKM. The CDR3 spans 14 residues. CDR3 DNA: TGTGCCAGCAGTTTATCTTTGGGACAAGATACGCAGTATTTT. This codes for CASSLSLGQDTQYF.

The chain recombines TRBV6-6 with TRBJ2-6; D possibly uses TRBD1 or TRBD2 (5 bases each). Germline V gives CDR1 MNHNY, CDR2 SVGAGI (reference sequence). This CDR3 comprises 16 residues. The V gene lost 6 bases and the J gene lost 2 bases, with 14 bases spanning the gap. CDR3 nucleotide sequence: TGTGCCAGCAGGGCGAGGGGTGAGGCTGGGGCCAACGTCCTGACTTTC. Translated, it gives CASRARGEAGANVLTF.

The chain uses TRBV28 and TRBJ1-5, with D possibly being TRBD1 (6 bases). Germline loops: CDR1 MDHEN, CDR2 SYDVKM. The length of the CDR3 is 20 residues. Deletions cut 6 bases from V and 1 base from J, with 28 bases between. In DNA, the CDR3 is TGTGCCAGCAGGTCGCCCATCCCCGAAAAAGGGGGGATGAGCAATCAGCCCCAGCATTTT. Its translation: CASRSPIPEKGGMSNQPQHF.